These T cell receptor beta chains were read from a single sample in a study of T cell responses to AZD1222 COVID-19 vaccine. Profiled with immunoSEQ multiplex PCR; TCRdb holds only in-frame clones, not every one. Of about 160,000 clones in the sample, about 90% were seen once. Specimen: peripheral blood, collected 28 days after the second AZD1222 dose. These receptors came from an adult who received the AZD1222 COVID-19 vaccine. CDR3s include the opening cysteine and the closing phenylalanine or tryptophan. The D gene is left open where the match is weak. Rows give clone size only sometimes, using once, few, many, or a class for an expanded clone.

j_call d_call clone_size v_call cdr3_nt cdr3_aa
TRBJ2-1 - - TRBV4-1 TGCGCCAGCAGCCAACGCGGCCGTGATGTTGGGCTCTTC CASSQRGRDVGLF
TRBJ2-3 TRBD2 - TRBV4-2 TGTGCCAGCAGCCGGGAACTAGCGGGGGGATCTAGCACAGATACGCAGTATTTT CASSRELAGGSSTDTQYF
TRBJ1-1 - - TRBV2 TGTGCCAGCAGTAATAGGGCTTATGAAGCTTTCTTT CASSNRAYEAFF
TRBJ1-2 - - TRBV5-1 TGCGCCAGCAGCTTGGAGAGGATGTCAGGCTACACCTTC CASSLERMSGYTF
TRBJ2-3 - - TRBV7-3 TGTGCCAGCAGCTTTGGACTGAGCACAGATACGCAGTATTTT CASSFGLSTDTQYF
TRBJ1-5 TRBD1 - TRBV18 TGTGCCAGCTCACTGGGGGTGACAGGGAATAGCAATCAGCCCCAGCATTTT CASSLGVTGNSNQPQHF
TRBJ2-3 TRBD2 few TRBV12-5 TGTGCTAGTGCCCCAGGCGGGGGGGTGTACACAGATACGCAGTATTTT CASAPGGGVYTDTQYF
TRBJ1-6 TRBD1 - TRBV5-1 TGCGCCAGCAGCTGGGGGACAGCTAGCTCCTATAATTCACCCCTCCACTTT CASSWGTASSYNSPLHF
TRBJ1-1 - - TRBV6-5 TGTGCCAGCGACTCTTTTACTGAAGCTTTCTTT CASDSFTEAFF
TRBJ2-1 TRBD2 - TRBV2 TGTGCCAGCAGTTTGACTAGCGGGGCTTACAATGAGCAGTTCTTC CASSLTSGAYNEQFF
TRBJ1-1 - - TRBV5-1 TGCGCCAGCAGCTTGGACAGCTGGAACACTGAAGCTTTCTTT CASSLDSWNTEAFF
TRBJ1-3 - - TRBV5-4 TGTGCCACCGGAGGACAGACCATGAACTCTGGAAACACCATATATTTT CATGGQTMNSGNTIYF
TRBJ2-1 TRBD2 - TRBV5-1 TGCGCCAGCAGCTTTACTAGCGGGGGGGCCAATGAGCAGTTCTTC CASSFTSGGANEQFF
TRBJ1-5 - - TRBV5-8 TGTGCCAGCAGCGCCCGGGGCGCGGCGAATCAGCCCCAGCATTTT CASSARGAANQPQHF
TRBJ2-2 - once TRBV6-4 TGTGCCAGCAGCAGTGGGACCGGGGAGCTGTTTTTT CASSSGTGELFF
TRBJ1-6 TRBD1 - TRBV3-1/TRBV3-2 TGTGCCAGCAGCCAAGGTTACAGGGGATCACCCCTCCACTTT CASSQGYRGSPLHF
TRBJ2-2 - few TRBV15 TGTGCCACCAGCAGAGATCTGGTGATGAACACCGGGGAGCTGTTTTTT CATSRDLVMNTGELFF
TRBJ1-2 TRBD1 - TRBV2 TGTGCCAGCAGTGAATATCGACAGGGGAGTTCTGGAGGCTACACCTTC CASSEYRQGSSGGYTF
TRBJ1-1 - few TRBV6-5 TGTGCCAGCACCAGAGTCGGACCAATGAACACTGAAGCTTTCTTT CASTRVGPMNTEAFF
TRBJ1-4 - - TRBV19 TGTGCCAGTAGTGTAGGACAGCCTTATAATGAAAAACTGTTTTTT CASSVGQPYNEKLFF
TRBJ1-2 - once TRBV11-2 TGTGCCAGCAGACGGTCTAGCACTAACTATGGCTACACCTTC CASRRSSTNYGYTF
TRBJ1-4 - - TRBV19 TGTGCCAGTAGAATGGGGGGTGAAAAACTGTTTTTT CASRMGGEKLFF
TRBJ2-7 - - TRBV5-6 TGTGCCAGCAGCTTGGTCGCAGGGAGGTCCGAGCAGTACTTC CASSLVAGRSEQYF
TRBJ2-2 - - TRBV11-2 TGTGCCAGCAGCCCCCTCCGGAAGGGGGAGCTGTTTTTT CASSPLRKGELFF
TRBJ2-5 - - TRBV11-3 TGTGCCAGCATCCCCGAGAGCACCGAGAGTAGGACCCAGTACTTC CASIPESTESRTQYF
TRBJ1-4 - - TRBV27 TGTGCCAGCAGTTTATCAGCGGGGGCCGGTGGTGAAAAACTGTTTTTT CASSLSAGAGGEKLFF
TRBJ1-2 - - TRBV5-6 TGTGCCAGCAGGGGATGGCGGGGATCAAGCTACACCTTC CASRGWRGSSYTF
TRBJ2-7 - - TRBV5-1 TGCGCCAGCAGCTTCCGGGACCGAACCTACGAGCAGTACTTC CASSFRDRTYEQYF
TRBJ1-1 - - TRBV27 TGTGCCAGCAGTTTACTGGGTTCGGACACTGAAGCTTTCTTT CASSLLGSDTEAFF
TRBJ2-7 - - TRBV19 TGTGCCAGTAGTTGGCAGGCCAGCTCCTACGAGCAGTACTTC CASSWQASSYEQYF
TRBJ1-5 - - TRBV19 TGTGCCAGTAGTCCAGGACTTTATAGCAATCAGCCCCAGCATTTT CASSPGLYSNQPQHF
TRBJ1-2 - few TRBV10-2 TGCGCCAGCAGTGAGCCCGATACCTATGGCTACACCTTC CASSEPDTYGYTF